These 5 T cell receptor beta chains share one sample of origin, sequenced in a study of T cell clones after liver transplantation. Generated by immunoSEQ multiplex PCR, the TCRdb table keeps only in-frame clones and is missing some. The repertoire holds some 110,000 clones, approximately 85% seen once, with 0.99% in the top ten. The material sequenced was CD4+ T cells from blood, taken before liver transplant. The receptors here all came from a human donor who received a liver transplant.

This chain uses TRBV6-1 with TRBJ1-4, with 7 bases that match TRBD1. Germline V CDR1 and CDR2: MNHNS, SASEGT. The junction had 5 bases not matched to a gene; V was cut back by 5 bases and J by 5 bases. CDR3 length: 14 amino acids. The CDR3 reads CASSKGQSNEKLFF. CDR3 DNA sequence: TGTGCCAGCAGTAAGGGACAGTCAAATGAAAAACTGTTTTTT.

This clone was seen only a few times. The chain carries TRBV2 and TRBJ1-5; 7 bases are a match to TRBD1. With 4 bases clipped from V and 6 bases from J, the junction kept 12 bases outside the gene matches. Germline CDR1 SNHLY, CDR2 FYNNEI. The CDR3 totals 16 residues. The CDR3 coding sequence is TGTGCCAGCAGTGCGGTCGACGACAGGGCCGGTCAGCCCCAGCATTTT. Translated, it gives CASSAVDDRAGQPQHF.

The J gene is TRBJ1-3, the V gene TRBV2; no reliable D call. Germline-derived CDR1 and CDR2 are SNHLY and FYNNEI. The CDR3 has 12 amino acids. V lost 6 bases and J lost 3, with 6 bases in between. The CDR3 DNA is TGTGCCAGCAGGGATTATGGAAACACCATATATTTT. It encodes CASRDYGNTIYF.

This sequence joins TRBV27 and TRBJ1-2; weak D call: TRBD1 (5 bases). CDR3 length: 13 residues. Germline V gives CDR1 MNHEY, CDR2 SMNVEV (reference sequence). V was clipped by 5 bases and J by 0 bases, with 7 bases between them. CDR3 in DNA: TGTGCCAGCAGTCGACAGTCTAACTATGGCTACACCTTC. Amino acids: CASSRQSNYGYTF.

V gene TRBV6-1 combines with J gene TRBJ1-2; no reliable D call. The CDR3 consists of 12 residues. The germline V gene encodes CDR1 MNHNS and CDR2 SASEGT. For the CDR3, the DNA is TGTGTCTTAAGGGAGGAGCCCTATGGCTACACCTTC. Translation: CVLREEPYGYTF.